This TCR beta chain came from a study of T cells in localized non-small cell lung cancer. TCRdb's table, derived via immunoSEQ multiplex PCR, lists solely in-frame clones and lacks some. The data show nearly 15,000 clones, approximately 89% seen once. The CDR3 runs to 18 residues. The V and J ends lost 1 base and 4 bases, in that order; junction bases with no gene match: 12. Germline V gene sequence: CDR1 MNHEY, CDR2 SMNVEV (reference sequence). A word on this clone: The target antigen is unknown.

Whole-study results and caveats: Overall survival was longer when the density of T cells in the blood was higher. Sequencing covered just one tumor region, so heterogeneity cannot be ruled out. Clonality of T cells reached its maximum in uninvolved adjacent lung, surpassing tumor.

The chain has TRBV27 and TRBJ2-1, with 8 bases fitting TRBD2. Sample: peripheral blood, taken before any cancer treatment. This receptor was obtained from a woman aged 40 to 75 with stage I lung adenocarcinoma. This chain's CDR3 is CASSLFTSGGLEYNEQFF. In nucleotides, the CDR3 is TGTGCCAGCAGTTTATTCACTAGCGGCGGATTAGAGTACAATGAGCAGTTCTTC.